This is a list of T cell receptor beta chains from one sample in a study of T cells in localized non-small cell lung cancer. Sequenced by immunoSEQ multiplex PCR; TCRdb stores in-frame clones only, minus some. The repertoire holds more than 2,000 clones, about a quarter seen once, with about 7.8% in the top ten. The sequencing here drew on lung tumor tissue, taken before any cancer treatment. These receptors all stem from a woman aged 35-70 years with stage III squamous cell lung carcinoma. Each CDR3 is given with its conserved first and last residue. Each record gives: V gene, clone size, J gene, D gene, CDR3 DNA, CDR3 protein. The D gene is left open where the match is weak. A row's size may be missing; if present it is once, few, many or a size class.

V: TRBV11-3
size: few
J: TRBJ2-7
D: TRBD1
DNA: TGTGCCAGCAGCTTAGGGACAGGGGAAACCTACGAGCAGTACTTC
CDR3: CASSLGTGETYEQYF

V: TRBV10-2
size: .
J: TRBJ2-1
D: TRBD1
DNA: TGCGCCAGCAGTGATACCGGGACAGGGGGGAATGAGCAGTTCTTC
CDR3: CASSDTGTGGNEQFF

V: TRBV11-3
size: few
J: TRBJ1-3
D: .
DNA: TGTGCCAGCAGCATCGCGAAGGGTTTCTACTCTGGAAACACCATATATTTT
CDR3: CASSIAKGFYSGNTIYF

V: TRBV6-8
size: .
J: TRBJ2-1
D: .
DNA: TGTGCCAGCACCGGTATACTAGTCGGGTCCTACAATGAGCAGTTCTTC
CDR3: CASTGILVGSYNEQFF

V: TRBV2
size: .
J: TRBJ2-7
D: TRBD1
DNA: TGTGCCAGCAGTGGGGACAGGGCCTACGAGCAGTACTTC
CDR3: CASSGDRAYEQYF

V: TRBV9
size: large
J: TRBJ1-1
D: .
DNA: TGTGCCAGCAGCGTTGGTGGGGGGTTCACTGAAGCTTTCTTT
CDR3: CASSVGGGFTEAFF

V: TRBV11-3
size: .
J: TRBJ2-5
D: TRBD1
DNA: TGTGCTAGCAGCTTAGAGGGGGCGGGCGAGACCCAGTACTTC
CDR3: CASSLEGAGETQYF

V: TRBV28
size: .
J: TRBJ1-5
D: TRBD1
DNA: TGTGCCAGCAGTTCCCTCGCAGGGGGCGATCAGCCCCAGCATTTT
CDR3: CASSSLAGGDQPQHF

V: TRBV6-8
size: .
J: TRBJ1-2
D: .
DNA: TGTGCCAGCAGTTACTCGAAGGGGGGCTATGGCTACACCTTC
CDR3: CASSYSKGGYGYTF

V: TRBV11-3
size: few
J: TRBJ2-1
D: .
DNA: TGTGCCAGCAGCTTCCGGGACGGCCTCTACAATGAGCAGTTCTTC
CDR3: CASSFRDGLYNEQFF

V: TRBV6-8
size: .
J: TRBJ1-2
D: .
DNA: TGTGCCAGCATCCGGAGCCAGGCGGGAGGCTACACCTTC
CDR3: CASIRSQAGGYTF

V: TRBV6-7
size: .
J: TRBJ1-2
D: .
DNA: TGTGCCAGCAGTAATGGATATGGCTACACCTTC
CDR3: CASSNGYGYTF

V: TRBV9
size: few
J: TRBJ2-7
D: .
DNA: TGTGCCAGCAGCGCTAACAGGGCCGCTGATGAGCAGTACTTC
CDR3: CASSANRAADEQYF

V: TRBV12-5
size: .
J: TRBJ2-4
D: TRBD2
DNA: TGTGCTAGTGGTTTGGCCGCGACTAGCGGGGTCCTAGCCAAAAACATTCAGTACTTC
CDR3: CASGLAATSGVLAKNIQYF

V: TRBV30
size: .
J: TRBJ1-2
D: .
DNA: TGTGCCTGGAATCCCGGACTCACTGGCTACACCTTC
CDR3: CAWNPGLTGYTF

V: TRBV7-2
size: .
J: TRBJ2-7
D: .
DNA: TGTGCCAGCAGCCCCCAGACCCCAGGGGAGCAGTACTTC
CDR3: CASSPQTPGEQYF

V: TRBV9
size: few
J: TRBJ1-2
D: .
DNA: TGTGCCAGCAGCGTACTGGCGGGGCAGGGCTACACCTTC
CDR3: CASSVLAGQGYTF

V: TRBV9
size: .
J: TRBJ2-2
D: .
DNA: TGTGCCAGCGCCGCCGGGACCGACAACACCGGGGAGCTGTTTTTT
CDR3: CASAAGTDNTGELFF

V: TRBV11-3
size: .
J: TRBJ2-5
D: .
DNA: TGTGCCAGCAGCCCCCTAAAGGGGGGCCGACGCGGAACCCAGTACTTC
CDR3: CASSPLKGGRRGTQYF

V: TRBV11-3
size: once
J: TRBJ2-3
D: TRBD2
DNA: TGTGCCAGCAGCCCCGAACGACTAGCGGGGAGCACAGATACGCAGTATTTT
CDR3: CASSPERLAGSTDTQYF

V: TRBV7-2
size: .
J: TRBJ2-5
D: .
DNA: TGTGCCAGCAGATGGGACGTATTGGAGACCCAGTACTTC
CDR3: CASRWDVLETQYF

V: TRBV30
size: .
J: TRBJ2-5
D: TRBD2
DNA: TGTGCCTGGAGTGCCCGGGGGGAAGAGACCCAGTACTTC
CDR3: CAWSARGEETQYF

V: TRBV6-1
size: few
J: TRBJ2-7
D: .
DNA: TGTGCCAGCAGTGAAGGATCGTACGAGCAGTACTTC
CDR3: CASSEGSYEQYF

V: TRBV9
size: few
J: TRBJ2-7
D: TRBD1
DNA: TGTGCCAGCGTGGACAGGGCCACCTACGAGCAGTACTTC
CDR3: CASVDRATYEQYF

V: TRBV6-8
size: .
J: TRBJ1-5
D: .
DNA: TGTGCCAGCAGTCCCAGCGTAGGTCAGCCCCAGCATTTT
CDR3: CASSPSVGQPQHF

V: TRBV6-8
size: .
J: TRBJ1-1
D: .
DNA: TGTGCCAGCAGCCCGGGCCTCAACACTGAAGCTTTCTTT
CDR3: CASSPGLNTEAFF

V: TRBV6-8
size: .
J: TRBJ1-2
D: TRBD1
DNA: TGTGCCAGCAGTTACCCCCCGGGACAGGGATATGGCTACACCTTC
CDR3: CASSYPPGQGYGYTF

V: TRBV6-8
size: few
J: TRBJ2-2
D: .
DNA: TGTGCCAGCAGTTACCAGGGTACCGCGTACCCCGGGGAGCTGTTTTTT
CDR3: CASSYQGTAYPGELFF

V: TRBV11-3
size: few
J: TRBJ1-2
D: TRBD1
DNA: TGTGCCAGCAGCCAAATTACGACAGGGAGGGATGGCTACACCTTC
CDR3: CASSQITTGRDGYTF

V: TRBV29-1
size: few
J: TRBJ1-1
D: .
DNA: TGCAGCGTTGATCAAGGGGGAATGAACACTGAAGCTTTCTTT
CDR3: CSVDQGGMNTEAFF

V: TRBV11-3
size: .
J: TRBJ2-6
D: .
DNA: TGTGCCAGCAGCTTGGGGGGGCCTGGGGCCAACGTCCTGACTTTC
CDR3: CASSLGGPGANVLTF

V: TRBV19
size: few
J: TRBJ1-2
D: .
DNA: TGTGCCAGTAGTACCCTAGGGGACGGTCCTAACTATGGCTACACCTTC
CDR3: CASSTLGDGPNYGYTF

V: TRBV11-3
size: .
J: TRBJ2-7
D: .
DNA: TGTGCCAGCACCCTCGGTGGGGGATCGGCCGAGCAGTACTTC
CDR3: CASTLGGGSAEQYF

V: TRBV6-8
size: few
J: TRBJ2-6
D: .
DNA: TGTGCCAGCAGTGGCACAGGGAGAGGGTCTGGGGCCAACGTCCTGACTTTC
CDR3: CASSGTGRGSGANVLTF

V: TRBV29-1
size: .
J: TRBJ1-1
D: .
DNA: TGCAGCGCTGGAGTTGCCGGAGCCGAAGCTTTCTTT
CDR3: CSAGVAGAEAFF

V: TRBV11-3
size: .
J: TRBJ1-3
D: TRBD1
DNA: TGTGCCAGCAGCTTAGGTTACGGGACAGGCATCTCTGGAAACACCATATATTTT
CDR3: CASSLGYGTGISGNTIYF

V: TRBV11-3
size: medium-sized
J: TRBJ1-5
D: TRBD1
DNA: TGTGCCAGCAGCTTGACAGGGGGCCCACAGCCCCAGCATTTT
CDR3: CASSLTGGPQPQHF

V: TRBV14
size: .
J: TRBJ1-1
D: .
DNA: TGTGCCAGCAGCCATTATGCCACTGAAGCTTTCTTT
CDR3: CASSHYATEAFF

V: TRBV6-1
size: medium-sized
J: TRBJ1-2
D: .
DNA: TGTGCCAGCAGTGAAGGGGCCGTTGCGGGCGCGGGCTATGGCTACACCTTC
CDR3: CASSEGAVAGAGYGYTF

V: TRBV6-8
size: few
J: TRBJ2-7
D: TRBD1
DNA: TGTGCCAGCAGTCGACAGGGGCCAACCTACGAGCAGTACTTC
CDR3: CASSRQGPTYEQYF

V: TRBV19
size: .
J: TRBJ1-1
D: .
DNA: TGTGCCAGTAGTATTGGAGGGGGAAAAGCTTTCTTT
CDR3: CASSIGGGKAFF

V: TRBV12-2
size: medium-sized
J: TRBJ1-1
D: .
DNA: TGTGCAAGTCGCCGGGTAAGGGGGGACACTGAAGCTTTCTTT
CDR3: CASRRVRGDTEAFF

V: TRBV18
size: .
J: TRBJ1-5
D: .
DNA: TGTGCCAGCTCACCTGGGGTAGGAGGCCCCCAGCCCCAGCATTTT
CDR3: CASSPGVGGPQPQHF

V: TRBV6-8
size: few
J: TRBJ1-1
D: .
DNA: TGTGCCAGCAGTCCTCAGGGACGGCGAATTGGTTTCTTT
CDR3: CASSPQGRRIGFF

V: TRBV11-1
size: .
J: TRBJ2-7
D: .
DNA: TGTGCCAGCAGCGCCCTGGCAGGGGCCCTTAACGAGCAGTACTTC
CDR3: CASSALAGALNEQYF

V: TRBV11-3
size: .
J: TRBJ1-4
D: .
DNA: TGTGCCAGCAGCTCCCCGGTGACAGGAGAAAAACTGTTTTTT
CDR3: CASSSPVTGEKLFF

V: TRBV30
size: few
J: TRBJ1-1
D: .
DNA: TGTGCCTGGTCACAGGACGACACTGAAGCTTTCTTT
CDR3: CAWSQDDTEAFF

V: TRBV11-3
size: few
J: TRBJ2-3
D: .
DNA: TGTGCCAGCAGCTTGGGTCTAGCGAGTAAGACAGATACGCAGTATTTT
CDR3: CASSLGLASKTDTQYF

V: TRBV6-8
size: .
J: TRBJ2-1
D: TRBD2
DNA: TGTGCCAGCAGTCTATCCCCGCTAGCGGGGGGGGCTGAGCAGTTCTTC
CDR3: CASSLSPLAGGAEQFF

V: TRBV4-1
size: few
J: TRBJ1-2
D: .
DNA: TGCGCCAGCAGCCAATGGGTGACAGGCTATGGCTACACCTTC
CDR3: CASSQWVTGYGYTF

V: TRBV29-1
size: .
J: TRBJ1-2
D: .
DNA: TGCAGCGTGGACAAGGGGTTCTATGGCTACACCTTC
CDR3: CSVDKGFYGYTF

V: TRBV6-8
size: few
J: TRBJ1-2
D: .
DNA: TGTGCCAGCAGTGGGGTGAACTATGGCTACACCTTC
CDR3: CASSGVNYGYTF

V: TRBV6-8
size: few
J: TRBJ2-1
D: TRBD2
DNA: TGTGCCAGCAGTTACGGCGGGGGGGATGAGCAGTTCTTC
CDR3: CASSYGGGDEQFF

V: TRBV11-3
size: large
J: TRBJ2-1
D: TRBD1
DNA: TGTGCCAGCAGTCTCGAGACAGGGTGGAACAATGAGCAGTTCTTC
CDR3: CASSLETGWNNEQFF